The 12 T cell receptor beta chains reported below all come from one sample, sequenced in a study of immune evolution from preneoplasia to lung adenocarcinoma. Profiled with immunoSEQ multiplex PCR; TCRdb holds only in-frame clones, not every one. Found here are over 5,500 clones, roughly 80% of them singletons; the top ten hold approximately 5.8%. Sequencing input: FFPE minimally invasive lung adenocarcinoma tissue. The receptors were sampled from a person aged 45 to 69 with lung adenocarcinoma.

This chain links TRBV11-2 with TRBJ2-7; D not certain. With 0 bases removed from V and 3 bases from J, the gap between germline ends came to 0 bases. This CDR3 is 11 amino acids long. Germline V lookup: CDR1 SGHAT, CDR2 FQNNGV. In DNA form, the CDR3 reads TGTGCCAGCAGCTTAGACTACGAGCAGTACTTC. This gives the protein CASSLDYEQYF. The entire variable domain, with the rest obtained from reference TRBV11-2 and TRBJ2-7, is as follows: EAGVAQSPRYKIIEKRQSVAFWCNPISGHATLYWYQQILGQGPKLLIQFQNNGVVDDSQLPKDRFSAERLKGVDSTLKIQPAKLEDSAVYLCASSLDYEQYFGPGTRLTVT.

V usage is TRBV19 and J usage is TRBJ2-7; weak D call: TRBD2 (6 bases). Germline V lookup: CDR1 LNHDA, CDR2 SQIVND (reference sequence). This CDR3 has 13 amino acids. Trimming pared 3 bases from V and 4 bases from J, leaving 10 bases between. The CDR3 sequence is CASSIYSGYEQYF. The CDR3 DNA reads TGTGCCAGTAGTATCTACAGCGGGTACGAGCAGTACTTC.

This sequence joins TRBV7-2 and TRBJ2-5, with TRBD2 matching over 7 bases. This CDR3 contains 16 residues. V shed 2 bases, J shed 2 bases, and the junction held 8 bases outside the gene matches. Germline V gene sequence: CDR1 SGHTA, CDR2 FQGNSA. The CDR3 DNA follows: TGTGCCAGCAGCTTAACGGGAGGTGCCCCACAAGAGACCCAGTACTTC. Protein: CASSLTGGAPQETQYF. Supplemented by reference TRBV7-2 and TRBJ2-5, the full variable domain reads GAGVSQSPSNKVTEKGKDVELRCDPISGHTALYWYRQSLGQGLEFLIYFQGNSAPDKSGLPSDRFSAERTGGSVSTLTIQRTQQEDSAVYLCASSLTGGAPQETQYFGPGTRLLVL.

The chain's CDR3 is CASSFRGWDEQFF. The DNA for the CDR3 is TGTGCCAGCAGTTTTCGGGGCTGGGATGAGCAGTTCTTC. The rearrangement uses TRBV28 and TRBJ2-1, with D perhaps given as TRBD1 or TRBD2 (5 bases each). Trimming stripped 3 bases from V and 8 bases from J, with 11 bases between. This CDR3 has 13 amino acids. The germline V gene has CDR1 MDHEN and CDR2 SYDVKM. Together with reference TRBV28 and TRBJ2-1, the CDR3 gives the full variable domain: DVKVTQSSRYLVKRTGEKVFLECVQDMDHENMFWYRQDPGLGLRLIYFSYDVKMKEKGDIPEGYSVSREKKERFSLILESASTNQTSMYLCASSFRGWDEQFFGPGTRLTVL.

V and J are TRBV7-2 and TRBJ2-2; TRBD1 aligns across 7 bases. The CDR3 has 16 residues. V was pared by 6 bases and J by 2 bases, with 9 bases of the junction left unmatched. Looked up from germline, CDR1 is SGHTA and CDR2 is FQGNSA. The CDR3 protein is CASSALGQVNTGELFF. DNA for the CDR3: TGTGCCAGCAGTGCTCTAGGACAGGTCAACACCGGGGAGCTGTTTTTT. Full variable domain (remainder filled in from reference TRBV7-2 and TRBJ2-2): GAGVSQSPSNKVTEKGKDVELRCDPISGHTALYWYRQSLGQGLEFLIYFQGNSAPDKSGLPSDRFSAERTGGSVSTLTIQRTQQEDSAVYLCASSALGQVNTGELFFGEGSRLTVL.

A few counts support this clone. This chain joins TRBV11-3 and TRBJ2-2, with D maybe TRBD1 (5 bases). The CDR3 consists of 13 residues. The V end was cut by 2 bases, the J end by 6 bases, with 7 bases between. The germline CDR1 and CDR2 sequences are SGHNT and YENEEA. In nucleotides, the CDR3 is TGTGCCAGCAGCTTACAGGGCCCCGGGGAGCTGTTTTTT. The encoded protein is CASSLQGPGELFF.

The chain has TRBV27 and TRBJ2-6; no clear D gene. Germline V lookup: CDR1 MNHEY, CDR2 SMNVEV (reference sequence). V was trimmed by 0 bases and J by 4 bases, leaving 10 bases between them. The CDR3 contains 16 residues. Here the CDR3 reads CASSLSGSFGANVLTF. As DNA, the CDR3 is TGTGCCAGCAGTTTATCGGGCAGCTTCGGGGCCAACGTCCTGACTTTC.

The J gene is TRBJ2-7, the V gene TRBV6-5, with D possibly called TRBD1 or TRBD2 (5 bases each). The CDR3 consists of 14 residues. Looked up from germline, CDR1 is MNHEY and CDR2 is SVGAGI. V was cut by 2 bases and J by 3 bases, with 11 bases left in between. CDR3 sequence: CASSYRGTDYEQYF. The CDR3 nucleotides are TGTGCCAGCAGTTACCGGGGCACCGACTACGAGCAGTACTTC.

This clone was found a few times. The rearrangement uses TRBV7-9 and TRBJ1-3; 8 positions agree with TRBD1. Germline V gene data show CDR1 as SEHNR and CDR2 as FQNEAQ (reference sequence). The CDR3 is made up of 11 amino acids. Germline trimming cut 6 bases from V and 15 bases from J; bases unmatched to any gene: 7. CDR3 in amino acids: CASSTGQGRYF. The CDR3 DNA reads as TGTGCCAGCAGTACCGGACAGGGAAGATATTTT.

The chain couples TRBV5-6 to TRBJ1-1; D ambiguous. The V end lost 0 bases, the J end lost 1 base, and 10 bases lay between the germline ends. The CDR3 length is 15 residues. CDR1 is SGHDT and CDR2 is YYEEEE in the germline V gene. The CDR3 DNA sequence: TGTGCCAGCAGCTTGGGATTATTACAGAACACTGAAGCTTTCTTT. This gives the protein CASSLGLLQNTEAFF.

The genes are TRBV7-9 and TRBJ2-7; the match to TRBD2 covers 13 bases. Germline CDR1 SEHNR, CDR2 FQNEAQ (reference sequence). There are 17 residues in the CDR3. Trimming removed 5 bases from V and 3 bases from J; junction bases left unmatched: 10. The DNA of the CDR3 is TGTGCCAGCAGCGCTACAGGACTAGCGGGAGCCCGCTACGAGCAGTACTTC. Amino acids: CASSATGLAGARYEQYF.

The V call is TRBV7-9, the J call TRBJ2-1, with 10 bases lining up with TRBD1. Germline V lookup: CDR1 SEHNR, CDR2 FQNEAQ (reference sequence). This CDR3 has 16 amino acids. The V gene end was trimmed by 1 base and the J gene end by 8 bases; junction bases not matched to a gene: 8. CDR3 sequence reads: CASSLGLGTGVDEQFF. The CDR3 bases are TGTGCCAGCAGCTTAGGCTTGGGGACAGGGGTCGATGAGCAGTTCTTC.